A selection of T cell receptor beta chains follows, all from one sample in a study of vaccination and CD4 T cells after COVID-19. TCRdb reprocessed the PCR reads via MiXCR and lists one record per CDR3 protein. This sample has about 9,600 distinct CDR3 sequences, with 30% found just once. Their cognate antigens are unknown. The source material was CD4+ T cells from blood, cultured in vitro, sampled after SARS-CoV-2 vaccination. The origin of the receptors is a human donor who had recovered from COVID-19. Both conserved end residues are part of each CDR3. D genes are given only for firm matches. The size of a clone is reported for some rows only, either as once, few or many, or as a class for expanded clones.

abundance,v_gene,j_gene,d_gene,CDR3aa,CDR3nt
.,TRBV18,TRBJ2-7,.,CASSLGYEQYF,TGTGCCAGCTCCCTCGGCTACGAGCAGTACTTC
few,TRBV7-2,TRBJ2-1,TRBD2,CASSLAPSGRTNEQFF,TGTGCCAGCAGCTTAGCCCCTAGCGGGAGGACCAATGAGCAGTTCTTC
few,TRBV11-3,TRBJ2-7,.,CASSFGRSGNHEQYF,TGTGCCAGCAGCTTTGGGCGGTCGGGTAACCACGAGCAGTACTTC
.,TRBV7-3,TRBJ2-1,.,CASSLGLGNEQFF,TGTGCCAGCAGCTTGGGTTTGGGGAATGAGCAGTTCTTC
.,TRBV12-3/TRBV12-4,TRBJ2-1,.,CASSLAGTAYNEQFF,TGTGCCAGCAGTTTAGCGGGGACCGCTTACAATGAGCAGTTCTTC
few,TRBV27,TRBJ1-1,.,CASSLSMRGHLMMSTEAFF,TGTGCCAGCAGTTTATCGATGCGGGGACACCTCATGATGAGCACTGAAGCTTTCTTT
.,TRBV11-2,TRBJ2-3,TRBD2,CASSSTSGISTDTQYF,TGTGCCAGCAGCTCGACTAGCGGGATAAGCACAGATACGCAGTATTTT
.,TRBV11-2,TRBJ1-6,.,CASSSTNSPLHF,TGTGCCAGCAGCTCGACCAATTCACCCCTCCACTTT
.,TRBV6-2/TRBV6-3,TRBJ1-2,.,CASREILYGYTF,TGTGCCAGCAGGGAGATCTTATATGGCTACACCTTC
few,TRBV7-9,TRBJ2-3,.,CASSPREDTQYF,TGTGCCAGCAGCCCCCGGGAAGATACGCAGTATTTT
.,TRBV28,TRBJ1-1,TRBD1,CASSPRGQAFF,TGTGCCAGCAGCCCCAGGGGGCAAGCTTTCTTT
.,TRBV28,TRBJ1-1,TRBD1,CASSLTTGGRTEAFF,TGTGCCAGCAGTTTAACGACAGGGGGGAGGACTGAAGCTTTCTTT
.,TRBV18,TRBJ1-2,.,CASSPWESYGYTF,TGTGCCAGCTCACCATGGGAAAGCTATGGCTACACCTTC
few,TRBV10-1,TRBJ2-1,.,CASSGKGAYNEQFF,TGCGCCAGCAGTGGTAAGGGGGCCTACAATGAGCAGTTCTTC
.,TRBV11-2,TRBJ2-2,TRBD2,CASSPTPDWREGVDTGELFF,TGTGCCAGCAGCCCTACCCCCGACTGGCGGGAGGGCGTCGACACCGGGGAGCTGTTTTTT
few,TRBV7-2,TRBJ2-5,.,CASSLGGPGTQYF,TGTGCCAGCAGCTTAGGAGGGCCGGGGACCCAGTACTTC
medium-sized,TRBV5-1,TRBJ1-1,.,CASGSGGVNTEAFF,TGCGCCAGCGGCTCGGGGGGAGTGAACACTGAAGCTTTCTTT
few,TRBV20-1,TRBJ2-5,TRBD2,CSARTYTLAGGRETQYF,TGCAGTGCTAGAACCTATACCCTAGCGGGAGGGAGAGAGACCCAGTACTTC
few,TRBV20-1,TRBJ2-3,.,CSARVAGRTPFSSTDTQYF,TGCAGTGCTAGAGTTGCTGGGCGGACTCCCTTTTCTAGCACAGATACGCAGTATTTT
.,TRBV20-1,TRBJ1-2,.,CSARKIDGWDGYTF,TGCAGTGCTAGAAAAATCGACGGTTGGGACGGCTACACCTTC
.,TRBV19,TRBJ1-5,TRBD1,CASSIGRGQGNQPQHF,TGTGCCAGTAGTATCGGCAGGGGGCAGGGCAATCAGCCCCAGCATTTT
few,TRBV6-2/TRBV6-3,TRBJ1-1,.,CASSYLVRANTEAFF,TGTGCCAGCAGTTACTTGGTCAGGGCGAACACTGAAGCTTTCTTT
.,TRBV7-2,TRBJ2-5,.,CASSFRNKETQYF,TGTGCCAGCAGCTTCCGGAATAAAGAGACCCAGTACTTC
few,TRBV6-1,TRBJ2-3,TRBD2,CASGLAGTWITDTQYF,TGTGCCAGCGGACTAGCGGGAACCTGGATCACAGATACGCAGTATTTT
.,TRBV6-5,TRBJ2-5,TRBD2,CASSYRGPVSGRARETQYF,TGTGCCAGCAGTTACAGAGGGCCAGTAAGCGGGAGGGCTAGAGAGACCCAGTACTTC
.,TRBV28,TRBJ2-4,.,CASRTSTKGENIQYF,TGTGCCAGCAGAACCTCAACCAAGGGGGAAAACATTCAGTACTTC
.,TRBV18,TRBJ2-3,.,CASSPGYEGDTQYF,TGTGCCAGCTCACCAGGCTATGAGGGGGATACGCAGTATTTT
.,TRBV27,TRBJ2-7,TRBD2,CASRLAGPSTLLTYEQYF,TGTGCCAGCAGGTTAGCGGGCCCCTCAACTCTATTAACCTACGAGCAGTACTTC
few,TRBV2,TRBJ2-7,.,CATKRDTDSYEQYF,TGTGCCACAAAGCGGGACACAGACTCCTACGAGCAGTACTTC